The 20 T cell receptor beta chains below come from one sample, sequenced in a study of blood T cell repertoires in COVID-19. Sequencing was performed with immunoSEQ multiplex PCR; in TCRdb, only in-frame clones are kept and a portion is missing. The table includes roughly 440,000 clones, 70% to 90% detected once. The material sequenced was peripheral blood. The receptors here all came from a woman in her forties or fifties with COVID-19, enrolled during active disease.

The chain recombines TRBV3-1 (or the pseudogene TRBV3-2) with TRBJ1-1; weak D call: TRBD1 (6 bases). The germline V gene has CDR1 LGHDT and CDR2 YNNKEL (reference sequence). The V gene lost 1 base and the J gene lost 6 bases, with 15 bases spanning the gap. This CDR3 has 15 residues. The CDR3 nucleotides read TGTGCCAGCAGCCAAGTCCCAGGGGCAGGCGCTGAAGCTTTCTTT. Its translation is CASSQVPGAGAEAFF.

The chain recombines TRBV18 with TRBJ1-2, with D unresolved. V was clipped by 3 bases and J by 8 bases, with 13 bases between them. This CDR3 comprises 13 residues. Germline CDR1 reads KGHSH; CDR2 reads LQKENI. CDR3 residues: CASSPQPKEGYTF. CDR3 sequence (DNA): TGTGCCAGCTCACCCCAACCTAAGGAGGGCTACACCTTC.

The chain carries TRBV30 and TRBJ1-3; 8 nucleotides match TRBD1. This CDR3 region has 15 residues. Losses at the gene ends were 2 bases for V and 8 bases for J; bases not matched to a gene: 11. Germline V gene lookup returns CDR1 GTSNPN and CDR2 SVGIG (reference sequence). The DNA for the CDR3 is TGTGCCTGGAGTACCCAACTGACAGGGGCGGACACCATATATTTT. This gives the protein CAWSTQLTGADTIYF.

The chain links TRBV10-3 to TRBJ1-2, with 8 bases fitting TRBD1. Germline-derived CDR1 and CDR2 are ENHRY and SYGVKD. The CDR3 has 16 residues. The trim removed 3 bases at V and 0 bases at J, leaving 6 bases unmatched. The CDR3 loop reads CAISDSAQGANYGYTF. CDR3 DNA sequence: TGTGCCATCAGTGATTCAGCACAGGGGGCTAACTATGGCTACACCTTC.

V gene TRBV2 combines with J gene TRBJ2-3; 7 bases agree with TRBD2. CDR3 length: 15 amino acids. V gave up 4 bases and J gave up 3 bases; unmatched junction bases: 7. CDR1 and CDR2 (germline): SNHLY, FYNNEI. The CDR3 coding sequence is TGTGCCAGCAGTGGGGGGGGGACCCGTACAGATACGCAGTATTTT. Translation gives CASSGGGTRTDTQYF.

The J gene is TRBJ2-7, the V gene TRBV2; the match to TRBD2 covers 10 bases. Germline V gives CDR1 SNHLY, CDR2 FYNNEI. The V and J ends lost 7 bases and 0 bases, in that order; junction bases with no gene match: 9. There are 16 residues in the CDR3. CDR3 coding DNA: TGTGCCAGCAAGGCTAGCGGGGGCCCTTCCTCCTACGAGCAGTACTTC. The encoded protein is CASKASGGPSSYEQYF.

V usage is TRBV30 and J usage is TRBJ1-2; D might be TRBD1 (6 bases). The CDR3 contains 12 residues. With 3 bases removed from V and 7 bases from J, the gap between germline ends came to 12 bases. Germline CDR1 is GTSNPN and CDR2 is SVGIG (reference sequence). CDR3 sequence: CAWRQGVLGYTF. The CDR3 DNA reads TGTGCCTGGAGACAGGGAGTACTTGGCTACACCTTC.

The genes are TRBV9 and TRBJ2-7; tentative D call: TRBD2 (5 bases). The CDR3 sequence is 15 residues long. Per the germline V gene, CDR1 is SGDLS and CDR2 is YYNGEE. Deletions cut 4 bases from V and 0 bases from J, with 14 bases between. The CDR3 DNA sequence: TGTGCCAGCAGCCCCCGGGTTGGGAGCTCCTACGAGCAGTACTTC. Protein sequence: CASSPRVGSSYEQYF.

This chain uses TRBV19 with TRBJ1-1, with TRBD1 matching over 7 bases. V shed 5 bases, J shed 8 bases, and the junction held 14 bases outside the gene matches. This CDR3 spans 15 amino acids. CDR1 LNHDA and CDR2 SQIVND come from the germline V gene (reference sequence). CDR3 residues: CASSEYETGKSEAFF. Here the CDR3 DNA reads TGTGCCAGTAGTGAGTACGAGACAGGGAAATCCGAAGCTTTCTTT.

With regard to this clone: The identical CDR3 is also encoded by other nucleotide sequences in the sample. The chain uses TRBV3-1 (or the pseudogene TRBV3-2) and TRBJ1-1; TRBD1 aligns across 7 bases. CDR1 LGHDT and CDR2 YNNKEL come from the germline V gene (reference sequence). V lost 1 base and J lost 4; bases outside the gene matches: 3. The CDR3 has 14 residues. In nucleotides, the CDR3 is TGTGCCAGCAGCCAAGCGGCAGGGGGCACTGAAGCTTTCTTT. It is translated as CASSQAAGGTEAFF.

This clone was seen a few times. This sequence joins TRBV19 and TRBJ2-7; tentative D call: TRBD2 (6 bases). Germline V gene data show CDR1 as LNHDA and CDR2 as SQIVND (reference sequence). There are 14 residues in the CDR3. Trimming took 4 bases from V and 5 from J, leaving 15 bases between them. CDR3 loop: CASSTFGSRDEQYF. Written as DNA, the CDR3 is TGTGCCAGTAGTACTTTCGGGAGTCGGGACGAGCAGTACTTC.

This clone has only one observation. The chain links TRBV5-1 to TRBJ1-3, with TRBD1 matching over 10 bases. Germline V gene lookup returns CDR1 SGHRS and CDR2 YFSETQ. V was pared by 0 bases and J by 7 bases, with 4 bases of the junction left unmatched. This CDR3 is built from 15 residues. CDR3 in DNA: TGCGCCAGCAGCTTGGAGACAGGGGGCTCGAACACCATATATTTT. It specifies CASSLETGGSNTIYF.

As to this clone: Germline and junction disagree at one end, which may indicate a read error. J is TRBJ1-5 and V is TRBV6-6, with D tentatively TRBD1 (6 bases). Germline V gives CDR1 MNHNY, CDR2 SVGAGI (reference sequence). This CDR3 has 13 residues. CDR3 bases: TGTGCCAGCAGTTACAGGACAGCTCAGTCCAAGGGATTT. Translating gives CASSYRTAQSKGF.

The V gene is TRBV30, the J gene TRBJ1-6, with 7 bases matching TRBD1. The CDR3 spans 13 residues. Germline V gene sequence: CDR1 GTSNPN, CDR2 SVGIG (reference sequence). V lost 7 bases and J lost 7; bases outside the gene matches: 7. The CDR3 region is CAFAPGQNSPLHF. In nucleotides, the CDR3 is TGTGCCTTTGCACCGGGACAGAATTCACCCCTCCACTTT.

The chain has TRBV28 and TRBJ2-3, with 7 nucleotides matching TRBD2. Trimming at V came to 6 bases and at J to 3 bases, leaving 3 bases not matched to a gene. Germline-derived CDR1 and CDR2 are MDHEN and SYDVKM. This CDR3 has 13 residues. CDR3 loop: CASRGSGTDTQYF. Here the CDR3 DNA reads TGTGCCAGCAGGGGTAGCGGGACAGATACGCAGTATTTT.

The rearrangement uses TRBV18 and TRBJ1-1; TRBD1 matches 8 bases. The CDR3 has 17 amino acids. V shed 3 bases and J 8 bases; nucleotides not matched to a gene: 17. Germline V gene data show CDR1 as KGHSH and CDR2 as LQKENI. The CDR3 DNA is TGTGCCAGCTCACCCACCCTGACAGGGGCTAACCCCACAGAAGCTTTCTTT. Amino acid sequence: CASSPTLTGANPTEAFF.

The V and J genes are TRBV4-1 and TRBJ2-1; 10 bases line up with TRBD2. Germline loops: CDR1 MGHRA, CDR2 YSYEKL. The CDR3 covers 15 residues. Trimming cost V 6 bases and J 12 bases; bases outside gene matches: 14. CDR3 in amino acids: CASSLPSGGTGVQFF. The CDR3 DNA sequence: TGCGCCAGCAGTCTCCCTAGCGGGGGCACGGGAGTGCAGTTCTTC.

The chain recombines TRBV7-3 with TRBJ2-6; 9 bases are shared with TRBD1. The CDR3 covers 20 residues. The ends lost 0 bases at V and 2 bases at J; junction bases unmatched: 11. Germline V lookup: CDR1 SGHTA, CDR2 FQGTGA. The CDR3 DNA sequence: TGTGCCAGCAGCTTAACGACGGTAGGGGACAGGGTCCCTGGGGCCAACGTCCTGACTTTC. Protein: CASSLTTVGDRVPGANVLTF.

This clone showed up just once. J is TRBJ2-2 and V is TRBV4-1; 8 bases agree with TRBD1. CDR3 length: 14 amino acids. From germline, CDR1 is MGHRA and CDR2 YSYEKL. The ends lost 4 bases at V and 4 bases at J; junction bases unmatched: 2. CDR3 sequence (DNA): TGCGCCAGCAGCCGAGACAGGGGCACCGGGGAGCTGTTTTTT. It yields the protein CASSRDRGTGELFF.

J is TRBJ2-4 and V is TRBV24-1; 7 bases agree with TRBD1. V lost 2 bases to trimming and J lost 8 bases; unmatched junction nucleotides: 8. This CDR3 region has 15 residues. Germline-derived CDR1 and CDR2 are KGHDR and SFDVKD. The CDR3 sequence is CATSDSTGVTDIQYF. The CDR3 DNA reads TGTGCCACCAGTGATTCCACAGGGGTGACGGACATTCAGTACTTC.